This entry lists 21 T cell receptor beta chains sequenced from one sample in a study of technical replicates of blood from a few donors. Sequenced by immunoSEQ multiplex PCR; TCRdb stores in-frame clones only, minus some. The sample has approximately 82,000 clones, around 90% seen once; the top ten hold approximately 0.28%. The sequenced sample was T cells isolated from PBMCs. These receptors all come from a human donor in good health.

The chain links TRBV6-4 to TRBJ1-2, with D unclear. Germline CDR1 and CDR2: MRHNA and SNTAGT. The V gene lost 6 bases and the J gene lost 3 bases, with 14 bases spanning the gap. The CDR3 has 14 residues. The CDR3: CASRASILDYGYTF. Here the CDR3 DNA reads TGTGCCAGCAGAGCATCGATTCTAGACTATGGCTACACCTTC.

The chain uses TRBV29-1 and TRBJ2-1; D is perhaps TRBD2 (5 bases). Per germline, CDR1 SQVTM and CDR2 ANQGSEA. CDR3 length equals 12 residues. The germline V and J ends were trimmed by 4 bases and 5 bases, with 9 bases remaining between them. CDR3: CSVGEFDNEQFF. The CDR3 coding sequence is TGCAGCGTTGGGGAGTTCGACAATGAGCAGTTCTTC.

This clone was seen once. V usage is TRBV7-2 and J usage is TRBJ2-1; 12 bases are shared with TRBD2. Trimming cost V 2 bases and J 9 bases; bases outside gene matches: 5. This CDR3 contains 15 residues. Per the germline V gene, CDR1 is SGHTA and CDR2 is FQGNSA. The CDR3 DNA follows: TGTGCCAGCAGCTTACGACTAGCGGGAGCGGGTGAGCAGTTCTTC. Translation gives CASSLRLAGAGEQFF.

V usage is TRBV2 and J usage is TRBJ2-5, with TRBD1 identical over 11 bases. Germline CDR1 SNHLY, CDR2 FYNNEI. V shed 10 bases, J shed 9 bases, and the junction held 7 bases outside the gene matches. This CDR3 is built from 12 residues. CDR3 DNA: TGTGCCATTTCGCCGGACAGGGGGCCCCAGTACTTC. It encodes CAISPDRGPQYF.

The rearrangement joins TRBV4-1 to TRBJ2-1; 15 nucleotides align to TRBD2. The J segment lost 8 bases and the V segment lost 3 bases, leaving 2 bases of the junction unmatched. This CDR3 has 15 residues. The germline V gene encodes CDR1 MGHRA and CDR2 YSYEKL. The CDR3 protein is CASSQGLAGGHEQFF. As DNA, the CDR3 is TGCGCCAGCAGCCAGGGACTAGCGGGAGGCCATGAGCAGTTCTTC.

This clone has just a few counts. The V call is TRBV30, the J call TRBJ1-5; D unclear. The V end was cut by 2 bases, the J end by 0 bases, with 5 bases between. The CDR3 runs 13 residues. Germline V gene lookup returns CDR1 GTSNPN and CDR2 SVGIG (reference sequence). The CDR3 region is CAWSTDSNQPQHF. DNA for the CDR3: TGTGCCTGGAGTACAGATAGCAATCAGCCCCAGCATTTT.

This chain joins TRBV28 and TRBJ2-1; 8 bases line up with TRBD1. J was trimmed by 5 bases and V by 5 bases; bases with no gene match: 17. Germline values: CDR1 MDHEN, CDR2 SYDVKM. CDR3 length: 18 residues. The CDR3 loop is CASSPPPGQGGTNNEQFF. CDR3 sequence (DNA): TGTGCCAGCAGTCCGCCCCCAGGACAGGGAGGTACCAACAATGAGCAGTTCTTC.

This chain connects TRBV4-2 to TRBJ2-7; D remains unclear. The CDR3 is 16 amino acids. CDR1 is LGHNA, CDR2 YNFKEQ, per germline. V was trimmed by 0 bases and J by 0 bases, leaving 12 bases between them. As DNA, the CDR3 is TGTGCCAGCAGCCAAGAGCAGCGCGAAAGCTCCTACGAGCAGTACTTC. Encoded protein: CASSQEQRESSYEQYF.

The chain links TRBV4-1 to TRBJ2-2; 7 bases agree with TRBD2. The V gene end was trimmed by 2 bases and the J gene end by 4 bases; junction bases not matched to a gene: 7. Germline V gene sequence: CDR1 MGHRA, CDR2 YSYEKL. The CDR3 has 16 amino acids. The CDR3 spells CASSQRLRGITGELFF. The CDR3 DNA reads as TGCGCCAGCAGCCAACGTTTGCGGGGGATCACCGGGGAGCTGTTTTTT.

This chain joins TRBV6-5 and TRBJ1-2, with a possible D match to TRBD1 (6 bases). CDR1 and CDR2 from the germline V gene are MNHEY and SVGAGI. V gave up 4 bases and J gave up 4 bases, with 16 bases separating them. CDR3 length: 15 amino acids. CDR3 bases: TGTGCCAGCAGTTTACAGGGTGGACTGTCCTATGGCTACACCTTC. It encodes CASSLQGGLSYGYTF.

The rearrangement joins TRBV6-6 to TRBJ2-7; TRBD1 matches at 7 bases. Unmatched junction bases numbered 7, after V lost 6 bases and J lost 5 bases. From germline, CDR1 is MNHNY and CDR2 SVGAGI (reference sequence). This CDR3 comprises 13 residues. The CDR3 bases are TGTGCCAGCAGCCTGACAGGGAAAGACGAGCAGTACTTC. Amino acids: CASSLTGKDEQYF.

The chain carries TRBV7-9 and TRBJ2-7, with D maybe TRBD2 (6 bases). Trimming took 5 bases from V and 0 from J, leaving 17 bases between them. The germline V gene has CDR1 SEHNR and CDR2 FQNEAQ (reference sequence). The CDR3 covers 16 residues. The CDR3 DNA is TGTGCCAGCAGCCAGATAAGCGGGTTTAGCTCCTACGAGCAGTACTTC. This encodes CASSQISGFSSYEQYF.

This clone was counted once. The V call is TRBV7-2, the J call TRBJ1-1; 11 nucleotides agree with TRBD1. Germline CDR1 reads SGHTA; CDR2 reads FQGNSA. V lost 1 base and J lost 9; bases outside the gene matches: 4. This CDR3 spans 14 amino acids. CDR3 in DNA: TGTGCCAGCAGCTTAGTGGGGACAGGGGGTAAAGCTTTCTTT. Translated: CASSLVGTGGKAFF.

The chain links TRBV28 to TRBJ1-1; D gene ambiguous. The CDR3 spans 11 residues. V was clipped by 5 bases and J by 2 bases, with 3 bases between them. Germline V lookup: CDR1 MDHEN, CDR2 SYDVKM. CDR3 region: CASSGNTEAFF. The CDR3 DNA follows: TGTGCCAGCAGTGGCAACACTGAAGCTTTCTTT. Using reference TRBV28 and TRBJ1-1 for the parts outside the CDR3, the full variable domain is DVKVTQSSRYLVKRTGEKVFLECVQDMDHENMFWYRQDPGLGLRLIYFSYDVKMKEKGDIPEGYSVSREKKERFSLILESASTNQTSMYLCASSGNTEAFFGQGTRLTVV.

The rearrangement joins TRBV7-3 to TRBJ2-1; D is perhaps TRBD2 (5 bases). The CDR3 has 15 residues. Trimming took off 2 bases at V and 5 bases at J, with 13 bases between the two ends. Germline CDR1 SGHTA, CDR2 FQGTGA. CDR3 residues: CASSLGGWYHNEQFF. The CDR3 coding sequence is TGTGCCAGCAGCTTAGGAGGCTGGTACCACAATGAGCAGTTCTTC.

The V and J genes are TRBV9 and TRBJ2-7, with D possibly being TRBD1 (5 bases). The CDR3 totals 15 residues. Looked up from germline, CDR1 is SGDLS and CDR2 is YYNGEE. The germline V and J ends were trimmed by 0 bases and 4 bases, with 14 bases remaining between them. CDR3 loop: CASSVGPGMGYEQYF. CDR3 DNA sequence: TGTGCCAGCAGCGTAGGCCCAGGGATGGGGTACGAGCAGTACTTC.

J is TRBJ2-1 and V is TRBV11-2; 8 bases line up with TRBD1. In germline, CDR1 is SGHAT, CDR2 FQNNGV. J lost 6 bases, V lost 7 bases, and 11 bases had no gene match. The CDR3 covers 15 residues. The CDR3 sequence is CASNERTGTFNEQFF. The CDR3 region has the DNA TGTGCCAGCAATGAGCGGACAGGGACCTTCAATGAGCAGTTCTTC.

The V gene is TRBV4-1, the J gene TRBJ2-5, with 7 bases identical to TRBD1. With V trimmed by 1 base and J by 4 bases, 6 bases remained unmatched. Germline assignment: CDR1 MGHRA and CDR2 YSYEKL. The CDR3 sequence is 15 residues long. The CDR3, as DNA: TGCGCCAGCAGCCAAGGAAAAGGGGGCATAGAGACCCAGTACTTC. Its translation is CASSQGKGGIETQYF.

CDR3 sequence reads: CASEKGQGAGYGYTF. The CDR3 DNA is TGTGCCAGCGAAAAGGGACAGGGGGCTGGCTATGGCTACACCTTC. The J gene is TRBJ1-2, the V gene TRBV6-1; 12 nucleotides line up with TRBD1. V trimming: 8 bases; J trimming: 4 bases; junction bases outside the gene matches: 8. The CDR3 runs 15 residues. Per the germline V gene, CDR1 is MNHNS and CDR2 is SASEGT.

This clone appeared a single time. The chain has TRBV2 and TRBJ2-1; tentative D call: TRBD2 (6 bases). The germline CDR1 and CDR2 sequences are SNHLY and FYNNEI. There are 14 residues in the CDR3. The germline V and J ends were trimmed by 7 bases and 8 bases, with 18 bases remaining between them. CDR3 in DNA: TGTGCCAGCAAGTTCCCGGGAGCTAACGATGAGCAGTTCTTC. Its translation: CASKFPGANDEQFF.

The rearrangement uses TRBV29-1 and TRBJ1-1; D call uncertain. V was pared by 3 bases and J by 5 bases, with 7 bases between. Germline lookup yields CDR1 SQVTM and CDR2 ANQGSEA. This CDR3 spans 11 amino acids. CDR3 sequence (DNA): TGCAGCGTTGATACGAGTACTGAAGCTTTCTTT. Translation: CSVDTSTEAFF.